This T cell receptor (beta chain) was documented in a study of blood T cell repertoires in COVID-19 (dated by TCRdb to 2020 to 2022). About the investigation overall: Samples from collaborators originated in the United States, Italy and Spain and spanned both the acute and convalescent phases of COVID-19. The material from the prospective study consisted of cDNA or gDNA derived from T cells, B-cell-depleted T cells, or PBMCs. The dataset comprised deeply sampled blood TCRbeta repertoires from subjects exposed to, actively infected with, or recovered from COVID-19. A freely available public database, intended as a resource for researchers studying the immune response to SARS-CoV-2, is where the repertoires were released. Samples were obtained from the ongoing ImmuneRACE study (first 160 participants) and from some 1,300 subjects provided by 6 global collaborators. A de-identified subject ID, COVID-19 status, age in years and sex were almost always included in the sample metadata. Where available, HLA class I and class II types were taken from metadata supplied by the sample provider and were not determined by assay-based typing. What the work shows at the level of the full study, not this receptor alone: Clinical and demographic metadata were provided uncurated, with the amount varying by source and participant.

The immunoSEQ Assay, a bias-controlled multiplex PCR, was used to amplify TCRbeta CDR3 regions from genomic DNA. Turning to the authors' computational methods: The number of nucleated cells in each sample was estimated from the amplification of reference gene primers within the assay. To quantify the absolute abundance of each unique TCRbeta CDR3 rearrangement, sequence reads were collapsed and filtered. For each sample, productive Simpson clonality was calculated as the square root of Simpson's diversity index over productive rearrangements. The table comes from immuneACCESS by way of TCRdb, which keeps in-frame sequences with V and J called. Part of the clones is missing from these tables; in studies checked, under half for an unresolved V gene and the rest for unknown reasons. The V and J calls and clone size were taken over from that table, and D and trimming were inferred from the DNA. In this sample the table shows around 200,000 clones, roughly four fifths of which occur a single time. In total, the top ten clones hold around 6.1% of the sample.

Each collaborating institution followed its own protocols to collect whole blood in K2EDTA tubes. For TCRbeta analysis, collaborators shipped samples as frozen whole blood, isolated PBMCs, or DNA extracted from either of those sample types. From a lookup of the germline V gene, CDR1 and CDR2 are MNHEY and SVGAGI. Inclusive of the bounding cysteine and phenylalanine, the CDR3 is 13 residues long. The entry retains the CDR3 DNA only, 39 bases that are in frame from base 1. Cut back by 0 bases and 2 bases, the V and J ends lie 4 bases apart. Remarks on this clone: What this receptor recognizes is not known. Per-nucleotide qualities are absent, and no much larger clonotype sits a single base away.

The material sequenced was peripheral blood. This chain is built from TRBV6-5 and TRBJ1-2; no D gene is confidently identified. The TCR was taken from a woman in her 40s with acute or convalescent COVID-19. For the CDR3, the sequence is CASSYSRNYGYTF. Here is the DNA: TGTGCCAGCAGTTACTCGAGGAACTATGGCTACACCTTC.